The 17 T cell receptor beta chains listed next were all sequenced from one sample in a study of vaccination effects on CD4 cells after COVID-19 (dated by TCRdb to between 2021 and 2022). Libraries were prepared through the immunoSEQ multiplex PCR assay. In TCRdb, the immuneACCESS table is reduced to in-frame sequences with V and J assigned. These tables do not hold every clone; where another copy was compared, an unresolved V gene accounts for under half, and the others remain unexplained. This sample holds 35,000 to 55,000 clones; approximately 77% were observed only once. The top ten hold less than 30% of the sample. Their cognate antigens are unknown. In the ViraFEST assay, PBMC were stimulated with viral peptide pools, and TCR sequencing was then used to find antigen-specific CD4+ T cell clonotypes based on their expansion. After about 10 days of culture, CD4+ T cells were isolated with the EasySep CD4+ T cell isolation kit. Convalescent patients had PCR-confirmed SARS-CoV-2 infection between March and December 2020, before Alpha, Beta and Delta variants emerged in the United States.

The specimen comprised CD4+ T cells from PBMCs cultured with a peptide pool, sampled before COVID-19 vaccination. The receptors come from a human donor who had a prior SARS-CoV-2 infection.

This clone has just one count. CDR3 nucleotides: TGCGCCAGCAGCTTGGAGGCGGGGGGATACAATGAGCAGTTCTTC. This codes for CASSLEAGGYNEQFF. The rearrangement links TRBV5-1 to TRBJ2-1; 8 nucleotides match TRBD2. J gave up 4 bases and V 0 bases, and 3 bases lay outside the gene matches. CDR3 length: 15 amino acids. Germline V gene sequence: CDR1 SGHRS, CDR2 YFSETQ.

The CDR3 nucleotides are TGCGCCAGCAGCCTAGCGGGACCCCGCTACGAGCAGTACTTC. Protein sequence: CASSLAGPRYEQYF. The rearrangement links TRBV5-1 to TRBJ2-7; 9 bases match TRBD2. CDR3 size: 14 residues. Germline V lookup: CDR1 SGHRS, CDR2 YFSETQ. Trimming cost V 4 bases and J 3 bases; bases outside gene matches: 5.

The V call is TRBV9, the J call TRBJ2-1; 8 nucleotides agree with TRBD2. CDR1 is SGDLS, CDR2 YYNGEE, per germline. The V segment lost 4 bases and the J segment 8 bases; nucleotides outside the gene matches: 14. The CDR3 totals 16 residues. The CDR3 nucleotides are TGTGCCAGCAGCCCCGGCGCTTTAGCGGGGTTCGATGAGCAGTTCTTC. Encoded protein: CASSPGALAGFDEQFF.

This clone has just one count. The chain combines TRBV5-6 with TRBJ2-7; TRBD2 matches at 9 bases. Germline lookup yields CDR1 SGHDT and CDR2 YYEEEE. V lost 1 base and J lost 3; bases outside the gene matches: 5. This CDR3 comprises 15 residues. CDR3 DNA: TGTGCCAGCAGCTTGAGGCTAGCGGGACTCTACGAGCAGTACTTC. Amino acid sequence: CASSLRLAGLYEQYF.

This chain links TRBV6-2 or TRBV6-3 with TRBJ2-5; 9 nucleotides agree with TRBD2. V lost 2 bases to trimming and J lost 0 bases; unmatched junction nucleotides: 7. Germline V CDR1 and CDR2: MNHEY, SVGEGT. This CDR3 spans 17 amino acids. CDR3 DNA sequence: TGTGCCAGCAGTTACCGGACTAGCGACTCCTACCAAGAGACCCAGTACTTC. Protein product: CASSYRTSDSYQETQYF.

The rearrangement uses TRBV10-3 and TRBJ2-1; D unclear. Trimming left V 9 bases short and J 0 bases short, with 6 bases between. The CDR3 is 12 amino acids. CDR1 is ENHRY, CDR2 SYGVKD, per germline. CDR3 sequence reads: CAIQSSYNEQFF. For the CDR3, the DNA is TGTGCCATTCAGTCCTCCTACAATGAGCAGTTCTTC.

J is TRBJ1-1 and V is TRBV18; the D gene is possibly TRBD1 (6 bases). The CDR3 is 16 amino acids. The V gene lost 3 bases and the J gene lost 0 bases, with 14 bases spanning the gap. Germline CDR1 is KGHSH and CDR2 is LQKENI. CDR3 bases: TGTGCCAGCTCACCTACAAAGGACAGTCTGAACACTGAAGCTTTCTTT. Translated: CASSPTKDSLNTEAFF. Variable domain in full (rest from reference TRBV18 and TRBJ1-1): NAGVMQNPRHLVRRRGQEARLRCSPMKGHSHVYWYRQLPEEGLKFMVYLQKENIIDESGMPKERFSAEFPKEGPSILRIQQVVRGDSAAYFCASSPTKDSLNTEAFFGQGTRLTVV.

The rearrangement links TRBV9 to TRBJ1-6, with D unclear. This CDR3 has 15 residues. V lost 0 bases and J 16 bases, leaving 20 bases between the germline ends. Germline CDR1 and CDR2: SGDLS and YYNGEE. The CDR3 reads CASSVEGRIGSELHF. In DNA, the CDR3 is TGTGCCAGCAGCGTAGAGGGCAGAATAGGGTCTGAGCTCCACTTT.

The chain couples TRBV19 to TRBJ1-4, with D uncertain. CDR1 LNHDA and CDR2 SQIVND come from the germline V gene (reference sequence). V lost 5 bases and J 8 bases, leaving 12 bases between the germline ends. The CDR3 covers 13 residues. The CDR3 sequence is CASSGSKGEKLFF. CDR3 bases: TGTGCCAGTAGTGGGTCCAAGGGAGAAAAACTGTTTTTT.

The chain combines TRBV6-1 with TRBJ2-5, with D possibly TRBD2 on 7 matching bases. The CDR3 extends over 19 amino acids. Deletions cut 4 bases from V and 5 bases from J, with 29 bases between. Germline CDR1 and CDR2: MNHNS and SASEGT. CDR3 protein: CASSGIRGGGRITDETQYF. The CDR3 DNA follows: TGTGCCAGCAGTGGGATCAGGGGCGGGGGCCGCATCACGGATGAGACCCAGTACTTC.

This sequence joins TRBV7-8 and TRBJ2-2; D possibly uses TRBD1 or TRBD2 (5 bases each). Germline V CDR1 and CDR2: SGHVS, FQNEAQ. This CDR3 comprises 16 residues. With 5 bases removed from V and 6 bases from J, the gap between germline ends came to 19 bases. The CDR3 region is CASSRAGFSASGELFF. The CDR3 nucleotides read TGTGCCAGCAGCCGAGCAGGGTTTAGCGCTTCCGGGGAGCTGTTTTTT.

This chain joins TRBV12-3 or TRBV12-4 and TRBJ1-2; D is uncertain. Trimming removed 4 bases at V and 4 bases at J, with 10 bases between. This CDR3 has 13 residues. The CDR3 loop is CASSSSHGYGYTF. Written as DNA, the CDR3 is TGTGCCAGCAGTTCTTCACATGGCTATGGCTACACCTTC.

V is TRBV19 and J is TRBJ2-3; D perhaps matches TRBD2 (5 bases). This CDR3 is built from 15 residues. The germline CDR1 and CDR2 sequences are LNHDA and SQIVND (reference sequence). With 5 bases removed from V and 2 bases from J, the gap between germline ends came to 14 bases. CDR3 nucleotide sequence: TGTGCCAGTAGTCGCCCGGGATCACACACAGATACGCAGTATTTT. It codes for CASSRPGSHTDTQYF.

V and J are TRBV28 and TRBJ2-7; possible D gene TRBD2, 6 bases. Per germline, CDR1 MDHEN and CDR2 SYDVKM. This CDR3 has 12 residues. V lost 6 bases, J lost 3 bases, and 9 bases lay in between. For the CDR3, the DNA is TGTGCCAGCAGCTGGGGACTCTACGAGCAGTACTTC. Protein product: CASSWGLYEQYF.

The chain recombines TRBV24-1 with TRBJ2-5, with 11 positions matching TRBD1. There are 15 residues in the CDR3. The junction had 4 bases not matched to a gene; V was cut back by 4 bases and J by 4 bases. Germline CDR1 KGHDR, CDR2 SFDVKD. The CDR3 DNA reads as TGTGCCACCAGTGACCCGGGACAGGGGGGAGAGACCCAGTACTTC. It yields the protein CATSDPGQGGETQYF.

This clone turned up a few times. This rearrangement joins TRBV11-2 to TRBJ2-2; D remains ambiguous. The CDR3 is 15 residues long. CDR1 and CDR2 (germline): SGHAT, FQNNGV. Deletions cut 1 base from V and 6 bases from J, with 12 bases between. The CDR3 sequence is CASSLVFQIAGELFF. CDR3 in DNA: TGTGCCAGCAGCTTAGTTTTCCAGATAGCCGGGGAGCTGTTTTTT.

Only a few counts were recorded for this clone. CDR3 bases: TGTGCCAGCAGGGCGACAGGGATCTATGGCTACACCTTC. Translating it yields CASRATGIYGYTF. The chain combines TRBV6-5 with TRBJ1-2; 7 bases map to TRBD1. Per the germline V gene, CDR1 is MNHEY and CDR2 is SVGAGI. With 6 bases clipped from V and 4 bases from J, the junction kept 5 bases outside the gene matches. This CDR3 has 13 residues.